This TCR beta chain originates from a study of post-analysis software for immune sequencing data (dated by TCRdb to the mid-2010s). Broadly, across the study: The recorded disease courses included relapsing-remitting, secondary progressive and progressive-relapsing multiple sclerosis, and some patients had no subtype annotation. The patient repertoires were set against 11 previously published healthy control repertoires from donors whose ages ranged from roughly 6 to 27 years. A subset of samples was prepared in parallel using single-end sample barcoding, then pooled and co-amplified after Illumina adapter ligation. Results the study describes overall, beyond this receptor: Roughly 5 TRBV segments, including TRBV5-6, TRBV5-1 and TRBV20-1, were significantly more frequent in patients than controls. The control group was slightly older than the multiple sclerosis patient group. Strong co-clustering of samples prepared in the same batch was shown by direct clustering with F measure, prompting a batch-effect correction. Compared with controls, multiple sclerosis patients had significantly lower normalized Chao1 diversity, a finding suggesting substantial peripheral T-cell clonal expansion.

Library generation was performed with PCR. Sequencing was carried out with an Illumina HiSeq 2500. Unique molecular identifiers were incorporated into TCR beta cDNA libraries to reduce PCR and sequencing biases. Every 1 to 10 million input T cells yielded some 500,000 cDNA molecules, meaning each molecule approximated one T cell. Patient libraries were prepared and sequenced with the same protocol used for the earlier healthy control dataset. Within a given batch, samples were prepared together, multiplexed and sequenced on the same HiSeq lane. Per the source publication's procedure: Raw barcoded reads were processed with MIGEC, discarding single-read molecular identifier groups before consensus assembly and CDR3 extraction. VDJtools was used for post-analysis of the clonotype tables, with diversity normalized by down-sampling every dataset to the smallest sample size. Repertoire overlap clustering matched CDR3 amino acid but not nucleotide sequences to correct batch-related cross-sample contamination. TCRdb itself trimmed the public reads at Q25 with fastp, ran MiXCR and retained productive beta chains. When rows share a CDR3 protein, they turn into one entry using the most common DNA and genes. For this entry, the V and J calls and clone size follow TCRdb and not the study's own pipeline. For this sample the table gives 650,000 to 900,000 distinct CDR3 sequences, of which 46% were detected only once. Of the sample, roughly 4.5% falls within the top ten clones.

A few counts support this clonotype. The antigen it binds to is not known. Base qualities are missing; no much larger clone stands one base away. To demonstrate the VDJtools post-analysis software, TCR beta repertoires were profiled from the peripheral blood of more than ten young patients with multiple sclerosis. Multiple sclerosis patients were children and adolescents aged about 6 to 17 years. The germline V gene sets CDR1 to LGHNA and CDR2 to YNFKEQ. The germline V and J ends show losses of 4 bases and 8 bases respectively, and no gene match explains 6 bases of the junction. The CDR3 runs 14 amino acids, cysteine and phenylalanine included. The kept DNA is CDR3 alone, 42 bases in frame from the first base.

Source material: blood. The receptor chain draws on TRBV4-2 and TRBJ1-4, with 8 central nucleotides matching TRBD1. The receptor was derived from a girl aged 10 to 17 with multiple sclerosis. CDR3 loop: CASSPGQGVEKLFF. The bases read TGTGCCAGCAGCCCCGGACAGGGTGTCGAAAAACTGTTTTTT.